This T cell receptor (beta chain) was profiled in a study of beta chain features in type 1 diabetes. Of the isolated RNA, all was reverse transcribed, and so the sequenced material was expressed TCRB transcripts. TCRdb's table, derived via immunoSEQ multiplex PCR, lists solely in-frame clones and lacks some. The sample has hundreds of thousands of clones, 15% to 19% seen once. Germline V gene data show CDR1 as SNHLY and CDR2 as FYNNEI. V shed 6 bases and J shed 0 bases, with 11 bases lying between them. The CDR3 spans 14 residues. Via CD45RO/CCR7/CD25/CD127/CD95/CD27, cells of the CD4+ naive, central memory, regulatory and stem cell-like memory subsets were sorted. Study-wide findings and caveats: Patients and controls would be equally affected if PCR favored shorter templates.

Note on this clone: Its target is not known.

The source is a man younger than 35 in good health. This chain joins TRBV2 and TRBJ1-1; possible D gene TRBD1, 5 bases. The sequenced material came from naive CD4+ T cells from blood. The CDR3 spells CASRRGQMNTEAFF. The CDR3 DNA reads TGTGCCAGCAGGAGAGGACAAATGAACACTGAAGCTTTCTTT.